This TCR beta chain was profiled in a study of identical twins. Findings and caveats of the study: Abundant beta clonotypes from cord blood had fewer insertions, unlike memory repertoires, which showed none. The analysis was cross-sectional rather than longitudinal within donors.

V shed 5 bases and J shed 9 bases, with 15 bases lying between them. This CDR3 has 13 residues. Ten or more counts support this clonotype. What it binds is unknown. A universal primer site was created by template switching, with the cDNA bearing unique molecular identifiers. TCRdb used MiXCR to reprocess the 5' RACE reads, holding one entry per CDR3 protein. Seen here are hundreds of thousands of distinct CDR3 sequences, over 5% observed once, and the top ten hold 1.5% to 2%. V and J are TRBV12-3 or TRBV12-4 and TRBJ2-3; D call uncertain. Sequences were obtained from naive T cells sorted from blood. The receptor was isolated from a man aged 18 to 30 in good health. This CDR3 reads CASSLRTDGTQYF. DNA of the CDR3: TGTGCCAGCAGTCTCAGGACGGATGGGACGCAGTATTTT.